A single TCR beta chain is shown here with its context. Its target antigen remains unknown. Base qualities are not provided; no much larger clone lies one nucleotide away. The record originates from a study of blood T cell repertoires in COVID-19 (TCRdb year 2020). Describing the broader study: Samples covering the acute and convalescent phases of COVID-19 were provided by collaborators in the United States, Italy and Spain. The material from the prospective study consisted of cDNA or gDNA derived from T cells, B-cell-depleted T cells, or PBMCs. Deeply sampled blood TCRbeta repertoires from subjects exposed to, actively infected with, or recovered from COVID-19 were included in the dataset. The repertoires were released in a freely available public database intended as a resource for research on the immune response to SARS-CoV-2. Samples came from the ongoing ImmuneRACE study (first 160 participants) plus 1,254 subjects from 6 global collaborators. Sample metadata almost always included a de-identified subject ID, COVID-19 status, age in years and sex. HLA class I and class II types, where available, came from metadata supplied by the sample provider rather than from assay-based typing.

The collaborating institutions used their own protocols to collect whole blood in K2EDTA tubes. Collaborator samples were shipped for TCRbeta analysis as frozen whole blood, isolated PBMCs, or DNA extracted from either sample type. The immunoSEQ Assay, a bias-controlled multiplex PCR, was used to amplify TCRbeta CDR3 regions from genomic DNA. Per the source publication's procedure: Within the assay, amplification of reference gene primers was used to estimate how many nucleated cells each sample contained. Sequence reads were collapsed and filtered to measure the absolute abundance of every unique TCRbeta CDR3 rearrangement. For each sample, productive Simpson clonality was calculated as the square root of Simpson's diversity index across productive rearrangements. TCRdb stores this immuneACCESS table with in-frame sequences only. Part of the clones is absent; in the studies checked, under half of the shortfall reflects unresolved V genes, and no reason is known for the rest. Clonal size and the V and J genes are those of that table, whereas D and trimming came from the DNA. The sample contains about 58,000 clones, about 88% of them found a single time. The ten largest clones capture under 8.5% of the sample.

Broad study findings and their caveats: Clinical and demographic metadata were provided uncurated, with the amount varying by source and participant.

Sequenced: peripheral blood. The origin of this receptor is a human donor with active COVID-19. The donor label of this sample is uncertain.

The DNA sequence is given as TGTGCCAGCAGTCGAGGGACTAGCGGGACCTACGAGCAGTACTTC. It encodes CASSRGTSGTYEQYF. The rearrangement combines TRBV6-5 with TRBJ2-7, and TRBD2 matches 13 of the central bases. The CDR3 numbers 15 residues from cysteine through phenylalanine. The kept DNA is CDR3 alone, 45 bases in frame from the first base. From a lookup of the germline V gene, CDR1 and CDR2 are MNHEY and SVGAGI. The V end gives up 5 bases and the J end 2 bases, leaving 3 bases in the junction not matched to a gene.